This T cell receptor beta chain was identified in a study of CD8 T cells in Susac syndrome. Study results and limitations: The study admitted that it had a relatively small number of individuals in its TCR sequencing and HLA analysis.

CDR3 length: 14 amino acids. Germline values: CDR1 LNHDA, CDR2 SQIVND (reference sequence). The ends lost 5 bases at V and 3 bases at J; junction bases unmatched: 5. RNA amounts of roughly 0.45 to 1 ug underwent reverse transcription with random hexamers. Multiplex PCR with immunoSEQ amplified the TCR beta CDR3 across 54 Vbeta and 13 Jbeta. TCRdb fed the immunoSEQ multiplex PCR reads into MiXCR, producing one record per CDR3 protein. The sample yields 250,000 to 300,000 distinct CDR3 sequences, approximately 85% seen once. This clonotype was observed once. Its antigen is currently unknown. Sequencing of TCR beta was performed on blood CD8+ T cells and on blood CD4+ T cells. CD8+ and CD4+ T cells were negatively isolated; TEMRA cells were FACS-enriched.

Specimen: CD8+ T cells from PBMCs. The chain is built from TRBV19 and TRBJ1-1; 8 bases agree with TRBD1. This receptor was identified in a human donor with multiple sclerosis. CDR3 loop: CASSGDRGYTEAFF. CDR3 coding DNA: TGTGCCAGTAGTGGAGACAGGGGTTACACTGAAGCTTTCTTT. The whole variable domain, remainder taken from reference TRBV19 and TRBJ1-1, is DGGITQSPKYLFRKEGQNVTLSCEQNLNHDAMYWYRQDPGQGLRLIYYSQIVNDFQKGDIAEGYSVSREKKESFPLTVTSAQKNPTAFYLCASSGDRGYTEAFFGQGTRLTVV.